The next 29 T cell receptor beta chains were all read from a single sample in a study of blood T cell repertoires in COVID-19. Assay used: immunoSEQ multiplex PCR; TCRdb lists only in-frame clones, some missing. The sample has 250,000 to 400,000 clones, under 90% seen once; the top ten hold less than 3.5%. Specimen: peripheral blood. These receptors originate from a woman in her twenties or thirties with COVID-19, enrolled during active disease.

The V gene is TRBV5-5, the J gene TRBJ1-5; tentatively, D is TRBD1 (6 bases). The germline V gene encodes CDR1 SGHKS and CDR2 YYEKEE (reference sequence). Trimming took off 4 bases at V and 2 bases at J, with 16 bases between the two ends. The CDR3 length is 16 residues. This CDR3 is CASSPLVGGGNQPQHF. CDR3 nucleotides: TGTGCCAGCAGCCCCCTTGTAGGGGGAGGCAATCAGCCCCAGCATTTT. Full variable domain (missing parts from reference TRBV5-5 and TRBJ1-5): DAGVTQSPTHLIKTRGQQVTLRCSPISGHKSVSWYQQVLGQGPQFIFQYYEKEERGRGNFPDRFSARQFPNYSSELNVNALLLGDSALYLCASSPLVGGGNQPQHFGDGTRLSIL.

V and J are TRBV14 and TRBJ2-2, with 10 bases aligning to TRBD2. From germline, CDR1 is SGHDN and CDR2 FVKESK. This CDR3 has 17 amino acids. Trimming took 0 bases from V and 2 from J; bases not matched to a gene: 3. The CDR3 DNA sequence: TGTGCCAGCAGCCAAGATGGACTAGCGGTTAACACCGGGGAGCTGTTTTTT. This translates into CASSQDGLAVNTGELFF.

This chain joins TRBV9 and TRBJ2-2, with 11 bases aligning to TRBD2. V gave up 4 bases and J gave up 4 bases; unmatched junction bases: 18. Germline V gene lookup returns CDR1 SGDLS and CDR2 YYNGEE. The CDR3 has 20 residues. The CDR3 nucleotides read TGTGCCAGCAGCCCCCGTAGCGGGAGGGCCCCTCAAAATGGCACCGGGGAGCTGTTTTTT. Residues: CASSPRSGRAPQNGTGELFF.

The V gene is TRBV28, the J gene TRBJ1-4, with D possibly matching TRBD1 (5 bases). Germline V lookup: CDR1 MDHEN, CDR2 SYDVKM. V shed 2 bases and J shed 5 bases, with 15 bases lying between them. There are 16 residues in the CDR3. The CDR3 nucleotides are TGTGCCAGCAGTTTACTAAGGGACCGGGGGAATGAAAAACTGTTTTTT. Its protein product is CASSLLRDRGNEKLFF.

This chain uses TRBV6-2 or TRBV6-3 with TRBJ2-7; 11 positions agree with TRBD1. Germline V lookup: CDR1 MNHEY, CDR2 SVGEGT. Trimming removed 2 bases from V and 7 bases from J; junction bases left unmatched: 7. The CDR3 length is 15 residues. The CDR3 nucleotides are TGTGCCAGCAGTTACAGGGGACAGGGGGTTTTGGAGCAGTACTTC. Encoded protein: CASSYRGQGVLEQYF.

V usage is TRBV6-5 and J usage is TRBJ2-2; 7 bases are shared with TRBD1. The V gene end was trimmed by 4 bases and the J gene end by 0 bases; junction bases not matched to a gene: 2. Germline assignment: CDR1 MNHEY and CDR2 SVGAGI. The CDR3 spans 15 residues. The DNA of the CDR3 is TGTGCCAGCAGTTTGGGGACAGCGAACACCGGGGAGCTGTTTTTT. It codes for CASSLGTANTGELFF.

This clone has only one observation. J is TRBJ1-2 and V is TRBV28, with 7 bases that match TRBD1. The CDR3 runs to 14 residues. CDR1 MDHEN and CDR2 SYDVKM come from the germline V gene. V was clipped by 6 bases and J by 6 bases; unmatched bases: 10. CDR3: CASRIQGIGDGYTF. CDR3 in DNA: TGTGCCAGCAGGATACAGGGGATAGGAGATGGCTACACCTTC.

V is TRBV28 and J is TRBJ1-5; D is unresolved. V was trimmed by 5 bases and J by 0 bases, leaving 8 bases between them. The V gene's germline CDR1 is MDHEN and CDR2 SYDVKM. CDR3 size: 14 residues. The CDR3 loop reads CASSELLSNQPQHF. The CDR3 bases are TGTGCCAGCAGTGAACTCCTTAGCAATCAGCCCCAGCATTTT.

The chain is built from TRBV5-4 and TRBJ2-7; a weak D match, TRBD1 (7 bases). Germline CDR1 and CDR2: SGHNT and YYREEE (reference sequence). Trimming removed 4 bases from V and 5 bases from J, with 13 bases in between. The CDR3 contains 13 residues. DNA for the CDR3: TGTGCCAGCAGCCTCCAGGGGGGCGACGAGCAGTACTTC. This sequence encodes CASSLQGGDEQYF.

The chain joins TRBV19 to TRBJ2-1, with D perhaps TRBD2 (6 bases). Trimming cost V 9 bases and J 5 bases, with 11 bases left between them. The CDR3 spans 12 residues. Germline V lookup: CDR1 LNHDA, CDR2 SQIVND (reference sequence). The CDR3 DNA sequence: TGTGCCAGCGCGGGACTCGACAATGAGCAGTTCTTC. This gives the protein CASAGLDNEQFF.

The genes are TRBV28 and TRBJ1-4, with D hard to call. The CDR3 is made up of 12 amino acids. The germline V gene encodes CDR1 MDHEN and CDR2 SYDVKM. With 8 bases removed from V and 6 bases from J, the gap between germline ends came to 10 bases. The CDR3 protein is CASSRRDEKLFF. CDR3 DNA: TGTGCCAGCTCAAGGCGGGATGAAAAACTGTTTTTT.

The chain has TRBV5-1 and TRBJ2-3; TRBD2 matches at 8 bases. This CDR3 is 16 amino acids long. Trimming removed 2 bases from V and 1 base from J; junction bases left unmatched: 6. Germline V gene sequence: CDR1 SGHRS, CDR2 YFSETQ. In DNA form, the CDR3 reads TGCGCCAGCAGCTTATCCGGACTAGCCGGCACAGATACGCAGTATTTT. Translation gives CASSLSGLAGTDTQYF.

This clone was picked up one time. This chain links TRBV2 with TRBJ2-7; 11 bases are shared with TRBD2. This CDR3 has 14 residues. Germline assignment: CDR1 SNHLY and CDR2 FYNNEI. Trimming took 6 bases from V and 3 from J; bases not matched to a gene: 4. In DNA, the CDR3 is TGTGCCAGCAGAGGGACTAGCGGCCGCTACGAGCAGTACTTC. Translation: CASRGTSGRYEQYF.

The rearrangement joins TRBV4-2 to TRBJ1-2, with 8 bases matching TRBD1. V shed 4 bases, J shed 7 bases, and the junction held 14 bases outside the gene matches. The CDR3 runs 16 residues. Germline CDR1 LGHNA, CDR2 YNFKEQ. CDR3 nucleotides: TGTGCCAGCAGCCTACAACCGGGACAGGACCCCTCTGGCTACACCTTC. Protein product: CASSLQPGQDPSGYTF.

The chain recombines TRBV7-9 with TRBJ1-2, with D unresolved. The CDR3 sequence is 14 residues long. The V gene's germline CDR1 is SEHNR and CDR2 FQNEAQ (reference sequence). Trimming stripped 4 bases from V and 5 bases from J, with 14 bases between. The DNA for the CDR3 is TGTGCCAGCAGCTCCTACTCAGCGATGTATGGCTACACCTTC. The encoded protein is CASSSYSAMYGYTF.

V is TRBV7-9 and J is TRBJ1-1; 8 nucleotides match TRBD1. CDR1 is SEHNR, CDR2 FQNEAQ, per germline (reference sequence). The J segment lost 0 bases and the V segment lost 1 base, leaving 1 base of the junction unmatched. The CDR3 is made up of 15 amino acids. This CDR3 reads CASSLGRGLNTEAFF. The CDR3, as DNA: TGTGCCAGCAGCTTAGGCAGGGGGCTGAACACTGAAGCTTTCTTT.

The chain recombines TRBV25-1 with TRBJ2-5, with a tentative D call TRBD2 (6 bases). Looked up from germline, CDR1 is MGHDK and CDR2 is SYGVNS. Deletions cut 1 base from V and 2 bases from J, with 17 bases between. This CDR3 is built from 17 residues. The CDR3 region has the DNA TGTGCCAGCAGTGAATTTGGAAGTAGCGGAGTACAAGAGACCCAGTACTTC. This sequence encodes CASSEFGSSGVQETQYF.

The gene calls are TRBV5-1 and TRBJ1-4, with 8 bases lining up with TRBD1. CDR3 length: 15 amino acids. The J segment lost 5 bases and the V segment lost 4 bases, leaving 7 bases of the junction unmatched. Per germline, CDR1 SGHRS and CDR2 YFSETQ. The CDR3 sequence is CASSPDRGRNEKLFF. The CDR3 DNA reads TGCGCCAGCAGCCCCGACAGGGGAAGGAATGAAAAACTGTTTTTT.

In this sample, this clone turned up a few times. The rearrangement joins TRBV2 to TRBJ1-2; 7 bases align to TRBD1. Germline V gene data show CDR1 as SNHLY and CDR2 as FYNNEI. The length of the CDR3 is 13 residues. Germline trimming cut 9 bases from V and 2 bases from J; bases unmatched to any gene: 6. The CDR3 region has the DNA TGTGCCAGTTGTCCGGGACAGAACTATGGCTACACCTTC. Protein: CASCPGQNYGYTF.

V gene TRBV7-9 combines with J gene TRBJ1-2, with D possibly being TRBD1 (5 bases). The CDR3 length is 12 residues. V dropped 0 bases and J dropped 9 bases, with 8 bases sitting between them. Germline V gene data show CDR1 as SEHNR and CDR2 as FQNEAQ (reference sequence). CDR3 sequence reads: CASSLARGSYTF. CDR3 coding DNA: TGTGCCAGCAGCTTAGCGCGGGGGAGCTACACCTTC.

This sequence joins TRBV18 and TRBJ1-1, with 7 bases lining up with TRBD1. This CDR3 spans 15 amino acids. Germline CDR1 is KGHSH and CDR2 is LQKENI. J gave up 1 base and V 3 bases, and 5 bases lay outside the gene matches. The CDR3 is CASSPRTGENTEAFF. The CDR3 DNA reads TGTGCCAGCTCACCCCGGACAGGAGAGAACACTGAAGCTTTCTTT.

Turning to this clone: The sample carries other DNA sequences with the same CDR3. The chain couples TRBV5-1 to TRBJ2-1; D is unclear. The ends were cut back, 4 bases at V and 7 bases at J, with 6 bases in the middle. The CDR3 totals 11 residues. The germline V gene has CDR1 SGHRS and CDR2 YFSETQ. DNA for the CDR3: TGCGCCAGCAGCCTAGAAAATGAGCAGTTCTTC. Protein product: CASSLENEQFF. Variable domain in full (rest from reference TRBV5-1 and TRBJ2-1): KAGVTQTPRYLIKTRGQQVTLSCSPISGHRSVSWYQQTPGQGLQFLFEYFSETQRNKGNFPGRFSGRQFSNSRSEMNVSTLELGDSALYLCASSLENEQFFGPGTRLTVL.

The chain has TRBV27 and TRBJ1-4; D possibly corresponds to TRBD1 (5 bases). This CDR3 contains 14 residues. V was pared by 4 bases and J by 8 bases, with 14 bases between. In germline, CDR1 is MNHEY, CDR2 SMNVEV (reference sequence). The CDR3 is CASSWGGVGEKLFF. The CDR3 nucleotides are TGTGCCAGCAGTTGGGGAGGGGTCGGGGAAAAACTGTTTTTT.

CDR3 nucleotide sequence: TGTGCCAGCAGCTTGGTAGGTCTAGCGGGAGTAGACACCGGGGAGCTGTTTTTT. Protein: CASSLVGLAGVDTGELFF. The V and J genes are TRBV5-6 and TRBJ2-2; the match to TRBD2 covers 10 bases. The ends lost 0 bases at V and 3 bases at J; junction bases unmatched: 8. This CDR3 spans 18 amino acids. The germline CDR1 and CDR2 sequences are SGHDT and YYEEEE.

This clone was detected only once. The sample contains more than one DNA sequence encoding this CDR3. The genes are TRBV29-1 and TRBJ1-1; D may be TRBD1 (5 bases). Trimming removed 3 bases at V and 0 bases at J, with 8 bases between. The CDR3 is 13 residues long. Germline V gene lookup returns CDR1 SQVTM and CDR2 ANQGSEA. CDR3 in DNA: TGCAGCGTTGAGAGACAGCTGAACACTGAAGCTTTCTTT. It is translated as CSVERQLNTEAFF.

The chain employs TRBV5-1 and TRBJ2-1; tentatively, D is TRBD2 (5 bases). V was shortened by 3 bases and J by 5 bases, with 12 bases between the two germline ends. CDR3 length equals 14 residues. The germline V gene has CDR1 SGHRS and CDR2 YFSETQ. In DNA form, the CDR3 reads TGCGCCAGCAGCTCCCCAGCGGACCACAATGAGCAGTTCTTC. Translated, it gives CASSSPADHNEQFF.

The chain recombines TRBV30 with TRBJ2-5, with 7 positions matching TRBD2. J lost 2 bases, V lost 0 bases, and 12 bases had no gene match. Germline CDR1 reads GTSNPN; CDR2 reads SVGIG (reference sequence). The CDR3 runs to 17 residues. CDR3 sequence reads: CAWSVRGSGVSQETQYF. The DNA for the CDR3 is TGTGCCTGGAGTGTAAGGGGAAGCGGGGTATCGCAAGAGACCCAGTACTTC. The full variable domain, its missing parts supplied by reference TRBV30 and TRBJ2-5, is SQTIHQWPATLVQPVGSPLSLECTVEGTSNPNLYWYRQAAGRGLQLLFYSVGIGQISSEVPQNLSASRPQDRQFILSSKKLLLSDSGFYLCAWSVRGSGVSQETQYFGPGTRLLVL.

The CDR3 is CATSGTSGINEQFF. CDR3 DNA: TGCGCCACCTCGGGGACTAGCGGGATTAATGAGCAGTTCTTC. The V and J genes are TRBV5-1 and TRBJ2-1; 13 bases line up with TRBD2. The length of the CDR3 is 14 residues. Germline assignment: CDR1 SGHRS and CDR2 YFSETQ. V gave up 9 bases and J gave up 7 bases; unmatched junction bases: 7. The variable domain in full, completed from reference TRBV5-1 and TRBJ2-1, reads KAGVTQTPRYLIKTRGQQVTLSCSPISGHRSVSWYQQTPGQGLQFLFEYFSETQRNKGNFPGRFSGRQFSNSRSEMNVSTLELGDSALYLCATSGTSGINEQFFGPGTRLTVL.

V is TRBV29-1 and J is TRBJ2-7; 8 nucleotides line up with TRBD2. The J segment lost 7 bases and the V segment lost 2 bases, leaving 7 bases of the junction unmatched. The CDR3 sequence is 13 residues long. CDR1 and CDR2 (germline): SQVTM, ANQGSEA. CDR3: CSVENTREGEQYF. For the CDR3, the DNA is TGCAGCGTTGAAAATACTCGGGAGGGTGAGCAGTACTTC.